This T cell receptor beta chain was captured in a study of T cell repertoires in cytomegalovirus infection. About the study: Public TCR beta signatures were indicative of both CMV infection and a matching HLA type.

Study results and limitations: There were carriers of CMV plus the relevant HLA, and cumulative public TCR beta family frequency identified them. What dominated the ex vivo response were HLA-C-restricted CMV-specific TCR beta clonotypes.

TCRdb analysed the reads with MiXCR anew, one entry per CDR3 protein. The table shows 100,000 or so distinct CDR3 sequences, with 23% occurring only once. In the case of this clonotype: Its antigen is unknown.

Losses at the gene ends were 2 bases for V and 9 bases for J; bases not matched to a gene: 12. Germline assignment: CDR1 MNHEY and CDR2 SVGEGT. The CDR3 is made up of 17 amino acids. The rearrangement uses TRBV6-2 or TRBV6-3 and TRBJ2-1; 11 positions agree with TRBD2. The receptor was derived from a human donor in good health (CMV status not recorded). Some clones in this sample may be carry-over from other donors' samples. The sequenced sample was CD8+ T cells from PBMCs. In DNA, the CDR3 is TGTGCCAGCAGTTACGTGGTAGCGGGAGGGCCTATATTTGAGCAGTTCTTC. It yields the protein CASSYVVAGGPIFEQFF.